The sequence of this T cell receptor (beta chain) was determined in a study of cytomegalovirus exposure and HLA in healthy donors. Whole-study findings and limits: Later analysis identified several of the most significant clusters that appeared linked to common viral pathogens. Cytomegalovirus-associated TCR beta chains were listed, numbering some 180. Reported performance of the classifier showed diagnosis of cytomegalovirus status with high specificity and sensitivity. Reported findings show TCR beta sequences accurately forecast HLA-A and HLA-B alleles in most subjects.

Use of 60 Vbeta and 13 Jbeta primers characterized the PCR. Profiled with immunoSEQ multiplex PCR; TCRdb holds only in-frame clones, not every one. The table records 150,000 to 200,000 clones, about four fifths of them present only once. Comment on this clone: What it binds is not known.

This TCR was recovered from a girl between 5 and 17 years old in good health and CMV-seropositive. Material for sequencing was PBMCs.

CDR3 in amino acids: CASSSSGAGGLVAGELFF. Here the CDR3 DNA reads TGTGCCAGCAGTTCCTCGGGAGCGGGAGGGCTTGTGGCCGGGGAGCTGTTTTTT. V usage is TRBV28 and J usage is TRBJ2-2, with TRBD2 matching over 10 bases. The CDR3 totals 18 residues. Per the germline V gene, CDR1 is MDHEN and CDR2 is SYDVKM. The V segment lost 4 bases and the J segment 6 bases; nucleotides outside the gene matches: 14.